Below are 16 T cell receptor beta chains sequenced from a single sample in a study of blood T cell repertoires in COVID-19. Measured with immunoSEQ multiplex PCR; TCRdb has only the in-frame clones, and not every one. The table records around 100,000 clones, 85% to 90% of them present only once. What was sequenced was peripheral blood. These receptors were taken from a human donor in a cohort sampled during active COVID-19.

The CDR3 DNA reads as TGTGCCAGCAGCTTCGAGACAGGGGTCACTGAAGCTTTCTTT. Encoded protein: CASSFETGVTEAFF. V is TRBV5-4 and J is TRBJ1-1; 8 nucleotides align to TRBD1. The V gene's germline CDR1 is SGHNT and CDR2 YYREEE (reference sequence). The CDR3 sequence is 14 residues long. Trimming removed 2 bases from V and 4 bases from J; junction bases left unmatched: 4.

The CDR3 nucleotides are TGCGCCAGCAGCAAAGACAGGGGGCAGTCTCGTGATGAAAAACTGTTTTTT. It yields the protein CASSKDRGQSRDEKLFF. V and J are TRBV5-1 and TRBJ1-4; 10 bases are shared with TRBD1. Trimming removed 4 bases from V and 6 bases from J; junction bases left unmatched: 12. The germline V gene has CDR1 SGHRS and CDR2 YFSETQ. The CDR3 is made up of 17 amino acids.

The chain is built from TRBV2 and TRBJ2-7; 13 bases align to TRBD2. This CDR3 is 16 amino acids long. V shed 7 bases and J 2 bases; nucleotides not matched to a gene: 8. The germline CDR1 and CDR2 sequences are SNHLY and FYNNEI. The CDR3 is CASMRGGLAGTYEQYF. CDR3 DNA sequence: TGTGCCAGCATGCGGGGGGGACTAGCGGGAACCTACGAGCAGTACTTC.

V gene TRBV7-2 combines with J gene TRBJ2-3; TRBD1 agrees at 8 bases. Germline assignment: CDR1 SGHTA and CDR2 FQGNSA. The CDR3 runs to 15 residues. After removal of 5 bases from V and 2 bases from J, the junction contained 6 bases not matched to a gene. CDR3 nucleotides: TGTGCCAGCAGCCCCCAGACAGGGGCCACAGATACGCAGTATTTT. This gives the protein CASSPQTGATDTQYF.

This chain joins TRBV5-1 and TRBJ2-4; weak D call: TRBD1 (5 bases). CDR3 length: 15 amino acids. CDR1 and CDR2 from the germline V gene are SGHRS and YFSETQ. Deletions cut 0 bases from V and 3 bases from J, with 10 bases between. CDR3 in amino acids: CASSLAQAVKNIQYF. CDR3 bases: TGCGCCAGCAGCTTGGCACAGGCCGTCAAAAACATTCAGTACTTC. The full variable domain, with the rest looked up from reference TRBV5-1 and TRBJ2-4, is KAGVTQTPRYLIKTRGQQVTLSCSPISGHRSVSWYQQTPGQGLQFLFEYFSETQRNKGNFPGRFSGRQFSNSRSEMNVSTLELGDSALYLCASSLAQAVKNIQYFGAGTRLSVL.

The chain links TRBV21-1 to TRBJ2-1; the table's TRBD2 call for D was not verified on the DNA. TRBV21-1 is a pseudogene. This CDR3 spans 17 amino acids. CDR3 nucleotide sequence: TGTGCCAGCAGCTTGTCGGGTAGCGGTACTCCCTACAATGAGCAGTTCTTC. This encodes CASSLSGSGTPYNEQFF.

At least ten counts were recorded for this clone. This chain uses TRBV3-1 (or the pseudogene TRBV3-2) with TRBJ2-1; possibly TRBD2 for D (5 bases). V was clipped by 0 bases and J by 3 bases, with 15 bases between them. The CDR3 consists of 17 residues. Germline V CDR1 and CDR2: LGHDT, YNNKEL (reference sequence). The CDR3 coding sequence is TGTGCCAGCAGCCAAGATGGAGGTGCCCTTATCTACAATGAGCAGTTCTTC. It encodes CASSQDGGALIYNEQFF.

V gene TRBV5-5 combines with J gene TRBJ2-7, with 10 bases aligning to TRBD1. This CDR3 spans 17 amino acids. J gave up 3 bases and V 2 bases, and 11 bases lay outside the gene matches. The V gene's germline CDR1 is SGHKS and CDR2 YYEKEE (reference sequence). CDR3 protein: CASSFEGGQGRIYEQYF. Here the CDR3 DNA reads TGTGCCAGCAGCTTTGAGGGGGGACAGGGGCGCATCTACGAGCAGTACTTC.

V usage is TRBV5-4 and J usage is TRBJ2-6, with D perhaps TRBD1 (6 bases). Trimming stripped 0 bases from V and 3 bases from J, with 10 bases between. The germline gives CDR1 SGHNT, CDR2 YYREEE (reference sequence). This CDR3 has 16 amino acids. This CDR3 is CASSLGWGRGANVLTF. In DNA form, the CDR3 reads TGTGCCAGCAGCTTGGGATGGGGGCGTGGGGCCAACGTCCTGACTTTC.

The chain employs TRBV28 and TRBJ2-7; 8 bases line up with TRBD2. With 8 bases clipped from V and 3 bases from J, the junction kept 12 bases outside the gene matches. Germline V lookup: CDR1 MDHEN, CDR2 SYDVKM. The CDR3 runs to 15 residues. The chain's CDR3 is CASASGSILRYEQYF. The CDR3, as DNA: TGTGCCAGCGCCAGCGGGAGTATTTTACGCTACGAGCAGTACTTC. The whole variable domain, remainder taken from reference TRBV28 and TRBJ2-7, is DVKVTQSSRYLVKRTGEKVFLECVQDMDHENMFWYRQDPGLGLRLIYFSYDVKMKEKGDIPEGYSVSREKKERFSLILESASTNQTSMYLCASASGSILRYEQYFGPGTRLTVT.

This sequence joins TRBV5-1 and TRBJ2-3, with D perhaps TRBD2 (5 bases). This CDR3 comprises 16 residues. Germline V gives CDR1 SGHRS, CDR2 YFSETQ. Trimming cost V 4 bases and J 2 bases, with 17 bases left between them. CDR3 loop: CASSRQGGEVTDTQYF. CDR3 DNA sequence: TGCGCCAGCAGCCGACAAGGAGGCGAGGTCACAGATACGCAGTATTTT.

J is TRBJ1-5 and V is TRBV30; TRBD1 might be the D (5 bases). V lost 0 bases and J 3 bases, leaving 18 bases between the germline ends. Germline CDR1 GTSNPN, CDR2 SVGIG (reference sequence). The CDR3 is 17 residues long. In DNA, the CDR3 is TGTGCCTGGAGTGTAGGGGCCTATAGAATTATCAATCAGCCCCAGCATTTT. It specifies CAWSVGAYRIINQPQHF.

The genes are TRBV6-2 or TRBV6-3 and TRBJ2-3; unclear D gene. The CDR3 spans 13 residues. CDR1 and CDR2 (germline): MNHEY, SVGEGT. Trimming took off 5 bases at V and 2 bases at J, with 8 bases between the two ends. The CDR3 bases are TGTGCCAGCAGTAAGACTCCCACAGATACGCAGTATTTT. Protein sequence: CASSKTPTDTQYF.

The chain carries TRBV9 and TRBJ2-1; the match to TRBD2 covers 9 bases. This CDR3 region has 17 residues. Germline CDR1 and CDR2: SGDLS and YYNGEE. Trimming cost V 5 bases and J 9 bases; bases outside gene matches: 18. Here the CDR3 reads CASSELAGSERQGEQFF. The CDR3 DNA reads TGTGCCAGCAGTGAACTAGCGGGTTCAGAAAGGCAGGGTGAGCAGTTCTTC.

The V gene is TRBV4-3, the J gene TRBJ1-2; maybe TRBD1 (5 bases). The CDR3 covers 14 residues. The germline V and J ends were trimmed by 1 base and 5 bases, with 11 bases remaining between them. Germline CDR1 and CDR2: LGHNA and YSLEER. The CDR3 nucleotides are TGCGCCAGCAGCCAAGTAGGGGAATATTATGGCTACACCTTC. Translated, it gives CASSQVGEYYGYTF.

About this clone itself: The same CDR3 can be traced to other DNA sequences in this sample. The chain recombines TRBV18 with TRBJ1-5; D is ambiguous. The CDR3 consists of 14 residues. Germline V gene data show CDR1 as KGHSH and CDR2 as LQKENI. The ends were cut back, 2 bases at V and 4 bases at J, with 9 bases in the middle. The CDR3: CASSPGQPNQPQHF. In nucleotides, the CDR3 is TGTGCCAGCTCACCAGGCCAACCGAATCAGCCCCAGCATTTT.